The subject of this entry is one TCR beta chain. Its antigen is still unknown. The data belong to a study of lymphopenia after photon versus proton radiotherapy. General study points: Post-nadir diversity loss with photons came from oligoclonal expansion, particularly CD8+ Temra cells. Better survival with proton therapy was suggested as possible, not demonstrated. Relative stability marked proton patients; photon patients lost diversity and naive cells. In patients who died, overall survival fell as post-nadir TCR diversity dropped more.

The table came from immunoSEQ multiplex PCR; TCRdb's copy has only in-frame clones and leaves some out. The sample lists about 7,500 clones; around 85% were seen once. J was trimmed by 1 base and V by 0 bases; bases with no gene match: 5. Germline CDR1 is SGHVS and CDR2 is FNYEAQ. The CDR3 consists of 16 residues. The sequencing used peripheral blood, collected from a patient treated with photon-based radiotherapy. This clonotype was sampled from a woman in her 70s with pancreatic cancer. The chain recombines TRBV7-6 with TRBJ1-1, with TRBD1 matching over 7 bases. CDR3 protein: CASSLAPPGGNTEAFF. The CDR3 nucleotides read TGTGCCAGCAGCTTAGCCCCTCCAGGGGGGAACACTGAAGCTTTCTTT.